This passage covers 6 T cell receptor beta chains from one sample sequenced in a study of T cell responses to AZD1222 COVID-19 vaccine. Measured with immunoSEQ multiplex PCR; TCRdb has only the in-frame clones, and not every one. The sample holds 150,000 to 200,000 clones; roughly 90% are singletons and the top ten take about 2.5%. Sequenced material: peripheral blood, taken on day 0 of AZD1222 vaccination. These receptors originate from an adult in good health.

The CDR3 nucleotides are TGTGCCAGCAGTTACCACCAGAAGAACACTGAAGCTTTCTTT. This codes for CASSYHQKNTEAFF. The V gene is TRBV6-5, the J gene TRBJ1-1; no firm D call. Trimming removed 2 bases from V and 1 base from J, with 8 bases in between. This CDR3 region has 14 residues. In germline, CDR1 is MNHEY, CDR2 SVGAGI.

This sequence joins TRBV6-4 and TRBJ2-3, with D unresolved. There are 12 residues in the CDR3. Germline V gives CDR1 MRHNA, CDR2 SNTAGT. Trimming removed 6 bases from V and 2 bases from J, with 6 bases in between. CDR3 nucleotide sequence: TGTGCCAGCAGCCCCTCCACAGATACGCAGTATTTT. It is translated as CASSPSTDTQYF.

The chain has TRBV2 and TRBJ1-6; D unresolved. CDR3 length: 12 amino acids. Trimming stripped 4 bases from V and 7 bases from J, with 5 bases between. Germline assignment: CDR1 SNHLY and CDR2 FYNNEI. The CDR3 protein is CASSVPNSPLHF. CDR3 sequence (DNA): TGTGCCAGCAGTGTACCGAATTCACCCCTCCACTTT.

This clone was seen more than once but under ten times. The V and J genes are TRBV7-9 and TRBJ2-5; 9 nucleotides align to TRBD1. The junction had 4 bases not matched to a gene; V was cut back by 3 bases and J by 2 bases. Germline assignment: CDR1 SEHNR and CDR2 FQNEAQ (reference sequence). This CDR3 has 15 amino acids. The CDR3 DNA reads TGTGCCAGCAGCTTCGGGGACAGGGTACAAGAGACCCAGTACTTC. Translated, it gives CASSFGDRVQETQYF.

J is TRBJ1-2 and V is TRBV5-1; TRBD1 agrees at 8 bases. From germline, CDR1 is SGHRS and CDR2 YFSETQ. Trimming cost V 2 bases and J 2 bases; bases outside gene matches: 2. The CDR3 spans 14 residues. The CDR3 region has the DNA TGCGCCAGCAGCTTTCAGGGGGCCAACTATGGCTACACCTTC. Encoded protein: CASSFQGANYGYTF.

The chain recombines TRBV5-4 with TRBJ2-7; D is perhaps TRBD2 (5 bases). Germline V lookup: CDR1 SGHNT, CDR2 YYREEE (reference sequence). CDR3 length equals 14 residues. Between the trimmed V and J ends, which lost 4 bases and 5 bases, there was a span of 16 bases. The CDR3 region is CASSMTPAEDEQYF. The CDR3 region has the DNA TGTGCCAGCAGCATGACCCCGGCGGAGGACGAGCAGTACTTC.